This is a list of T cell receptor beta chains from one sample in a study of cytomegalovirus exposure and HLA in healthy donors. This table comes from immunoSEQ multiplex PCR, and its TCRdb copy is limited to in-frame clones, with some not included. Among about 180,000 clones, around 82% were seen once, and the ten largest hold under 1.1%. Sequencing used PBMCs. These TCRs come from a man aged 30-40 years in good health and CMV-seronegative. Both conserved end residues are part of each CDR3. The D gene is left open where the match is weak.

D: NA
V: TRBV14
CDR3: CASSQDGRGGREKLFF

D: NA
V: TRBV11-2
CDR3: CASSLDRSGNTIYF

D: NA
V: TRBV4-2
CDR3: CASSQGSQGYTF

D: NA
V: TRBV9
CDR3: CASSPKKKGGDTEAFF

D: NA
V: TRBV12-2
CDR3: CASRLGGVYGTSAYEQYF

D: NA
V: TRBV11-2
CDR3: CASSLVLGYNSPLHF

D: TRBD1
V: TRBV30
CDR3: CAWSPRDRGLTEAFF

D: TRBD1
V: TRBV7-3
CDR3: CASSSGGSGANVLTF

D: NA
V: TRBV19
CDR3: CASSLGRNYGYTF

D: NA
V: TRBV29-1
CDR3: CSVGDRGRVTSGRDEQFF

D: NA
V: TRBV11-2
CDR3: CASSQLTGLNSPLHF

D: NA
V: TRBV19
CDR3: CASSMSAQGRLWDTEAFF

D: TRBD2
V: TRBV19
CDR3: CASSMGPLAGGSYEQYF

D: NA
V: TRBV7-6
CDR3: CASSLTGGGTDTQYF

D: TRBD2
V: TRBV27
CDR3: CASSLRTSGRGNYEQYF

D: TRBD2
V: TRBV19
CDR3: CASRGGGNEQYF

D: NA
V: TRBV27
CDR3: CASSRLAPLTSPEQFF

D: TRBD2
V: TRBV27
CDR3: CASSWGLAGVGTGELFF

D: NA
V: TRBV15
CDR3: CATSREAYGYTF

D: TRBD1
V: TRBV7-6
CDR3: CASSTGTGEETQYF

D: TRBD1
V: TRBV5-3
CDR3: CARSRTGSGANVLTF

D: TRBD2
V: TRBV5-1
CDR3: CASSLGSGSHSNYNEQFF

D: TRBD2
V: TRBV5-6
CDR3: CASSFRPSGYYNEQFF

D: TRBD1
V: TRBV5-4
CDR3: CASTPSPPGQGLNEQFF

D: NA
V: TRBV5-3
CDR3: CARSFLRAPTDTQYF

D: TRBD1
V: TRBV27
CDR3: CASSRSGTGYSYEQYF

D: NA
V: TRBV21-1
CDR3: CASREDRHIRNTEAFF

D: NA
V: TRBV23-1
CDR3: CASSPTASYEQYF

D: NA
V: TRBV30
CDR3: CAWSVQRKTQYF

D: NA
V: TRBV2
CDR3: CASSERARSGELFF

D: NA
V: TRBV19
CDR3: CASSPPRGGINEKLFF

D: NA
V: TRBV9
CDR3: CASSGGGDRGYTF